The 6 T cell receptor beta chains in this list originate from one sample, sequenced in a study of T cell responses to AZD1222 COVID-19 vaccine. The method was immunoSEQ multiplex PCR; TCRdb's version includes in-frame clones alone and lacks a portion of them. The data hold 110,000 to 150,000 clones, with approximately 91% observed a single time. Sequenced here: peripheral blood, sampled 28 days after the second AZD1222 dose. The receptor source for this set is an adult who received the AZD1222 COVID-19 vaccine.

This chain uses TRBV27 with TRBJ2-7, with TRBD2 matching over 9 bases. The germline V gene has CDR1 MNHEY and CDR2 SMNVEV (reference sequence). The J segment lost 5 bases and the V segment lost 3 bases, leaving 8 bases of the junction unmatched. The CDR3 is 15 residues long. The CDR3 spells CASSFILAGGHEQYF. The DNA for the CDR3 is TGTGCCAGCAGTTTTATACTAGCGGGTGGGCACGAGCAGTACTTC.

The chain links TRBV24-1 to TRBJ2-5; D is undetermined. Germline CDR1 is KGHDR and CDR2 is SFDVKD. V lost 3 bases and J 2 bases, leaving 12 bases between the germline ends. There are 15 residues in the CDR3. The CDR3 loop reads CATSDGTGPQETQYF. The CDR3, as DNA: TGTGCCACCAGTGATGGTACCGGGCCTCAAGAGACCCAGTACTTC.

The genes are TRBV5-1 and TRBJ2-5; a weak D match, TRBD2 (5 bases). The germline V and J ends were trimmed by 6 bases and 0 bases, with 18 bases remaining between them. The germline gives CDR1 SGHRS, CDR2 YFSETQ. The CDR3 totals 16 residues. The CDR3 nucleotides are TGCGCCAGCACCACTGTCCCGGGAACGTACCAAGAGACCCAGTACTTC. As protein: CASTTVPGTYQETQYF.

The rearrangement joins TRBV2 to TRBJ2-7, with D perhaps TRBD2 (6 bases). Trimming took 5 bases from V and 4 from J, leaving 18 bases between them. This CDR3 is built from 15 residues. Germline assignment: CDR1 SNHLY and CDR2 FYNNEI. The CDR3 nucleotides read TGTGCCAGCAGTTTCCCCGGGACTCCGCCTTACGAGCAGTACTTC. It specifies CASSFPGTPPYEQYF.

The V gene is TRBV28, the J gene TRBJ1-2; D may be TRBD1 (5 bases). CDR1 and CDR2 from the germline V gene are MDHEN and SYDVKM. The CDR3 spans 14 residues. V was shortened by 6 bases and J by 4 bases, with 15 bases between the two germline ends. CDR3 sequence reads: CASRESGLLYGYTF. The CDR3 DNA follows: TGTGCCAGCAGAGAGTCGGGGCTTCTCTATGGCTACACCTTC.

The chain has TRBV28 and TRBJ1-2, with 8 bases aligning to TRBD1. With 4 bases clipped from V and 7 bases from J, the junction kept 8 bases outside the gene matches. CDR3 length: 14 amino acids. Germline CDR1 and CDR2: MDHEN and SYDVKM. The CDR3, as DNA: TGTGCCAGCAGTTCCCAGGGGGCGCCGGGTGGCTACACCTTC. It translates to CASSSQGAPGGYTF.